The 8 T cell receptor beta chains below all came from one sample that was sequenced in a study of blood T cell repertoires in COVID-19. Here immunoSEQ multiplex PCR was the method, and the copy in TCRdb shows in-frame clones only, minus some. The table records a few hundred thousand clones, more than 85% of them present only once. The specimen was PBMCs or T cells enriched from blood (not recorded which). Receptors were obtained from an older woman who had recovered from COVID-19.

This clone was seen once. This chain connects TRBV6-5 to TRBJ1-2; D not resolved. The CDR3 spans 13 residues. Deletions cut 2 bases from V and 2 bases from J, with 6 bases between. CDR1 is MNHEY, CDR2 SVGAGI, per germline. The CDR3 is CASSYDQNYGYTF. CDR3 nucleotide sequence: TGTGCCAGCAGTTACGATCAGAACTATGGCTACACCTTC.

The CDR3 DNA reads TGTGCCAGCAGCATACACGTTGGAAACACCATATATTTT. This gives the protein CASSIHVGNTIYF. The chain couples TRBV11-2 to TRBJ1-3; no clear D gene. The germline V and J ends were trimmed by 5 bases and 3 bases, with 8 bases remaining between them. The CDR3 extends over 13 amino acids. Germline V gives CDR1 SGHAT, CDR2 FQNNGV.

The chain links TRBV2 to TRBJ2-5, with 8 bases identical to TRBD2. Losses at the gene ends were 0 bases for V and 1 base for J; bases not matched to a gene: 4. CDR1 is SNHLY and CDR2 is FYNNEI in the germline V gene. The CDR3 length is 16 residues. The CDR3 DNA reads TGTGCCAGCAGTGAAGCGCGGGCGGGGGGCCAAGAGACCCAGTACTTC. Translation gives CASSEARAGGQETQYF.

This chain joins TRBV12-5 and TRBJ1-3; D is undetermined. The CDR3 consists of 18 residues. Germline V gene data show CDR1 as LGHNT and CDR2 as FRNRAP. The ends were cut back, 0 bases at V and 0 bases at J, with 15 bases in the middle. This CDR3 is CASGLVESLSYSGNTIYF. CDR3 coding DNA: TGTGCTAGTGGTTTGGTCGAGTCTCTAAGTTACTCTGGAAACACCATATATTTT.

This chain links TRBV5-1 with TRBJ1-1; TRBD1 aligns across 8 bases. The length of the CDR3 is 15 residues. V lost 1 base and J lost 9; bases outside the gene matches: 11. Germline assignment: CDR1 SGHRS and CDR2 YFSETQ. This CDR3 reads CASSLTEGTGDQAFF. In nucleotides, the CDR3 is TGCGCCAGCAGCTTGACCGAGGGGACAGGCGACCAAGCTTTCTTT.

The rearrangement uses TRBV6-5 and TRBJ2-1, with TRBD1 matching over 7 bases. The CDR3 has 14 residues. Germline loops: CDR1 MNHEY, CDR2 SVGAGI. Trimming took 7 bases from V and 2 from J; bases not matched to a gene: 5. This chain's CDR3 is CASKEGTAYNEQFF. The CDR3 DNA sequence: TGTGCCAGCAAGGAAGGGACAGCCTACAATGAGCAGTTCTTC.

About this clone: Other DNA sequences in the same sample also yield this CDR3. The V call is TRBV5-1, the J call TRBJ1-1; D unresolved. CDR3 size: 14 residues. Germline CDR1 and CDR2: SGHRS and YFSETQ. V was shortened by 0 bases and J by 0 bases, with 6 bases between the two germline ends. This chain's CDR3 is CASSLGSVNTEAFF. The CDR3 nucleotides are TGCGCCAGCAGCTTGGGGTCAGTGAACACTGAAGCTTTCTTT.

The rearrangement uses TRBV6-4 and TRBJ1-2, with TRBD1 matching over 7 bases. Germline V gene data show CDR1 as MRHNA and CDR2 as SNTAGT. V lost 4 bases, J lost 8 bases, and 7 bases stayed unmatched. The CDR3 contains 13 residues. Here the CDR3 reads CASSGDRERGYTF. For the CDR3, the DNA is TGTGCCAGCAGTGGAGACAGGGAGCGCGGCTACACCTTC.